These 4 T cell receptor beta chains originate from one sample sequenced in a study of resident and recirculating memory T cells in vitiligo. Repertoires were generated with immunoSEQ multiplex PCR, while TCRdb's copy carries only in-frame clones and drops some. The sample records 65,000 to 80,000 clones, about 90% being singletons. The sequenced sample consisted of blood. All receptors derive from a male donor with vitiligo.

V and J are TRBV28 and TRBJ1-1; D unresolved. The CDR3 covers 12 residues. With 7 bases removed from V and 1 base from J, the gap between germline ends came to 7 bases. Germline CDR1 reads MDHEN; CDR2 reads SYDVKM. Here the CDR3 DNA reads TGTGCCAGCAAACTACAGAACACTGAAGCTTTCTTT. It specifies CASKLQNTEAFF. Complete variable domain (other parts from reference TRBV28 and TRBJ1-1): DVKVTQSSRYLVKRTGEKVFLECVQDMDHENMFWYRQDPGLGLRLIYFSYDVKMKEKGDIPEGYSVSREKKERFSLILESASTNQTSMYLCASKLQNTEAFFGQGTRLTVV.

This chain joins TRBV21-1 and TRBJ1-2. TRBV21-1 is labeled a pseudogene. The CDR3 spans 16 residues. The CDR3 region has the DNA TGTGCCAGCAGCAGGTCGATCGGCGGGGAGTACTATGGCTACACCTTC. It encodes CASSRSIGGEYYGYTF.

This clone was recorded once. The chain couples TRBV10-3 to TRBJ2-1; 7 bases agree with TRBD2. Germline V gene lookup returns CDR1 ENHRY and CDR2 SYGVKD. V trimming: 3 bases; J trimming: 5 bases; junction bases outside the gene matches: 13. There are 17 residues in the CDR3. CDR3 residues: CAISDRPLAALDNEQFF. DNA of the CDR3: TGTGCCATCAGTGATCGGCCTCTAGCGGCCCTCGACAATGAGCAGTTCTTC.

A remark on this clone: The sample has other DNA sequences that encode this CDR3 too. The V and J genes are TRBV5-1 and TRBJ2-7; tentatively, D is TRBD1 (6 bases). The ends were cut back, 0 bases at V and 2 bases at J, with 9 bases in the middle. The CDR3 contains 14 residues. Per germline, CDR1 SGHRS and CDR2 YFSETQ. The CDR3 bases are TGCGCCAGCAGCTTGGGGCAGGGGCCCTACGAGCAGTACTTC. It is translated as CASSLGQGPYEQYF.